A single sample is the source of the 21 T cell receptor beta chains below, sequenced in a study of shared clonotypes between healthy human individuals. Sequencing was performed with immunoSEQ multiplex PCR; in TCRdb, only in-frame clones are kept and a portion is missing. The data show about 1.5 million clones, about 96% seen once. The sequenced sample consisted of naive CD4+ T cells sorted from blood. Noted subset: CD45RA+ positively selected. The receptor set was obtained from a man aged 30-40 years in good health.

The chain couples TRBV7-9 to TRBJ2-3, with TRBD2 matching 7 bases. Germline CDR1 and CDR2: SEHNR and FQNEAQ (reference sequence). V trimming: 2 bases; J trimming: 0 bases; junction bases outside the gene matches: 11. CDR3 size: 18 residues. The CDR3 spells CASSLLGSSGFSTDTQYF. In DNA form, the CDR3 reads TGTGCCAGCAGCTTACTAGGTTCTAGCGGATTTAGCACAGATACGCAGTATTTT.

The chain recombines TRBV14 with TRBJ2-1; 10 bases align to TRBD2. This CDR3 is 16 amino acids long. The V gene's germline CDR1 is SGHDN and CDR2 FVKESK. V dropped 1 base and J dropped 6; count of bases not matched to a gene: 6. The CDR3 loop is CASSQGPSGRANEQFF. In DNA form, the CDR3 reads TGTGCCAGCAGCCAAGGGCCGAGCGGGAGGGCCAATGAGCAGTTCTTC.

The chain uses TRBV5-6 and TRBJ2-7; a possible D gene is TRBD1 (5 bases). CDR3 length equals 13 residues. Germline assignment: CDR1 SGHDT and CDR2 YYEEEE. With 0 bases removed from V and 6 bases from J, the gap between germline ends came to 10 bases. DNA for the CDR3: TGTGCCAGCAGCTTGGGGCAGGGTACCGAGCAGTACTTC. Its translation: CASSLGQGTEQYF.

This clone was detected only once. The chain carries TRBV19 and TRBJ2-5; possibly TRBD1 for D (6 bases). From germline, CDR1 is LNHDA and CDR2 SQIVND (reference sequence). The CDR3 consists of 14 residues. V gave up 2 bases and J gave up 1 base, with 8 bases separating them. The CDR3 nucleotides read TGTGCCAGTAGTATAACAGGGATCCAAGAGACCCAGTACTTC. Protein: CASSITGIQETQYF.

This clone appeared a single time. The chain has TRBV5-1 and TRBJ1-4; D not resolved. The V end lost 0 bases, the J end lost 5 bases, and 5 bases lay between the germline ends. The CDR3 runs 13 residues. The germline gives CDR1 SGHRS, CDR2 YFSETQ. In DNA, the CDR3 is TGCGCCAGCAGCTTGGACGCCAATGAAAAACTGTTTTTT. Protein product: CASSLDANEKLFF.

The chain joins TRBV30 to TRBJ2-1, with 15 nucleotides matching TRBD2. This CDR3 contains 19 residues. V dropped 3 bases and J dropped 8; count of bases not matched to a gene: 17. The germline V gene has CDR1 GTSNPN and CDR2 SVGIG (reference sequence). In nucleotides, the CDR3 is TGTGCCTGGAGAAAATGGCAGGGACTAGCGGGAGGTCCGCTCGATGAGCAGTTCTTC. Residues: CAWRKWQGLAGGPLDEQFF.

The chain carries TRBV6-1 and TRBJ1-2; TRBD1 aligns across 7 bases. With 6 bases clipped from V and 3 bases from J, the junction kept 10 bases outside the gene matches. CDR1 and CDR2 from the germline V gene are MNHNS and SASEGT. This CDR3 is built from 15 residues. DNA for the CDR3: TGTGCCAGCAGGATAGGACAGGTCGAACACTATGGCTACACCTTC. It specifies CASRIGQVEHYGYTF.

This chain joins TRBV7-6 and TRBJ1-3; 8 bases map to TRBD1. The ends lost 1 base at V and 0 bases at J; junction bases unmatched: 8. Germline loops: CDR1 SGHVS, CDR2 FNYEAQ. The CDR3 sequence is 18 residues long. The CDR3 reads CASSLERQGISSGNTIYF. The DNA of the CDR3 is TGTGCCAGCAGCTTAGAGAGACAGGGGATAAGCTCTGGAAACACCATATATTTT.

Points on this clone: Other DNA sequences in the same sample also yield this CDR3. The chain links TRBV9 to TRBJ2-3, with D hard to call. The CDR3 has 14 amino acids. The germline gives CDR1 SGDLS, CDR2 YYNGEE. V lost 0 bases and J lost 0, with 5 bases in between. The CDR3 spells CASSVGPSTDTQYF. The CDR3 DNA is TGTGCCAGCAGCGTAGGACCTAGCACAGATACGCAGTATTTT.

The chain employs TRBV27 and TRBJ2-7; the match to TRBD2 covers 7 bases. CDR1 and CDR2 (germline): MNHEY, SMNVEV (reference sequence). This CDR3 spans 15 amino acids. Losses at the gene ends were 6 bases for V and 0 bases for J; bases not matched to a gene: 8. The CDR3 DNA follows: TGTGCCAGCAGCCCTGCGGGAGACTACTCCTACGAGCAGTACTTC. Protein: CASSPAGDYSYEQYF.

This rearrangement joins TRBV28 to TRBJ2-7; a weak D match, TRBD2 (5 bases). Germline V lookup: CDR1 MDHEN, CDR2 SYDVKM. The V end lost 7 bases, the J end lost 3 bases, and 25 bases lay between the germline ends. The CDR3 covers 17 residues. CDR3 nucleotide sequence: TGTGCCAGCACCCACTCCACCAGCGGAAGTGGTCTCTACGAGCAGTACTTC. It codes for CASTHSTSGSGLYEQYF. The complete variable domain, with remaining parts taken from reference TRBV28 and TRBJ2-7, reads DVKVTQSSRYLVKRTGEKVFLECVQDMDHENMFWYRQDPGLGLRLIYFSYDVKMKEKGDIPEGYSVSREKKERFSLILESASTNQTSMYLCASTHSTSGSGLYEQYFGPGTRLTVT.

Notes on this clone: Other DNA sequences from this sample encode an identical CDR3 as well. The chain combines TRBV9 with TRBJ2-7, with 10 bases matching TRBD2. This CDR3 is built from 15 residues. The germline gives CDR1 SGDLS, CDR2 YYNGEE. Trimming cost V 0 bases and J 6 bases; bases outside gene matches: 6. CDR3: CASSVALAGVGEQYF. CDR3 bases: TGTGCCAGCAGCGTAGCCCTAGCGGGAGTGGGCGAGCAGTACTTC.

The CDR3 DNA reads as TGTGCCAGCAAAGATCAGGCTAGCGGGAGTGACACCGGGGAGCTGTTTTTT. Translated, it gives CASKDQASGSDTGELFF. V and J are TRBV7-9 and TRBJ2-2, with TRBD2 identical over 10 bases. Germline trimming cut 7 bases from V and 3 bases from J; bases unmatched to any gene: 11. CDR1 and CDR2 from the germline V gene are SEHNR and FQNEAQ (reference sequence). CDR3 length: 17 amino acids.

The V call is TRBV4-3, the J call TRBJ2-1; 8 bases are shared with TRBD2. J lost 5 bases, V lost 0 bases, and 6 bases had no gene match. The CDR3 length is 16 residues. CDR1 is LGHNA, CDR2 YSLEER, per germline. The CDR3 coding sequence is TGCGCCAGCAGCCAAGATCACCTAGCGGGCAACAATGAGCAGTTCTTC. This sequence encodes CASSQDHLAGNNEQFF.

The V and J genes are TRBV5-1 and TRBJ1-1; possible D gene TRBD1, 6 bases. This CDR3 is 11 amino acids long. V was trimmed by 1 base and J by 8 bases, leaving 6 bases between them. Germline CDR1 SGHRS, CDR2 YFSETQ. The CDR3 DNA reads TGCGCCAGCAGCTTGACAGGGGAAGCTTTCTTT. Translation gives CASSLTGEAFF.

This chain joins TRBV10-3 and TRBJ2-2; D possibly corresponds to TRBD1 (6 bases). The CDR3 contains 16 residues. Germline V gives CDR1 ENHRY, CDR2 SYGVKD. V lost 7 bases and J 4 bases, leaving 19 bases between the germline ends. The CDR3 region is CAINLGDTRGTGELFF. DNA of the CDR3: TGTGCCATCAACCTGGGGGACACCCGAGGCACCGGGGAGCTGTTTTTT.

The chain couples TRBV29-1 to TRBJ2-1; D is perhaps TRBD2 (6 bases). Germline loops: CDR1 SQVTM, CDR2 ANQGSEA. The germline V and J ends were trimmed by 4 bases and 0 bases, with 16 bases remaining between them. This CDR3 comprises 16 residues. The CDR3 DNA reads TGCAGCGTTGGGGGGGTTGATAGAAGCTCCTACAATGAGCAGTTCTTC. Translated: CSVGGVDRSSYNEQFF.

This sequence joins TRBV10-1 and TRBJ2-1; TRBD2 matches at 10 bases. From germline, CDR1 is WNHNN and CDR2 SYGVQD (reference sequence). V lost 6 bases, J lost 8 bases, and 10 bases stayed unmatched. The CDR3 sequence is 15 residues long. For the CDR3, the DNA is TGCGCCAGCAGCCCGCTAGCGGGAGAAATCCATGAGCAGTTCTTC. Protein sequence: CASSPLAGEIHEQFF.

The V and J genes are TRBV19 and TRBJ2-2; 11 nucleotides line up with TRBD1. Germline CDR1 is LNHDA and CDR2 is SQIVND (reference sequence). The CDR3 covers 13 residues. Trimming took 6 bases from V and 6 from J; bases not matched to a gene: 0. CDR3 nucleotide sequence: TGTGCCAGTAGGGGACAGGGGGCCGGGGAGCTGTTTTTT. Protein sequence: CASRGQGAGELFF.

The chain uses TRBV14 and TRBJ1-1, with TRBD1 matching 7 bases. Germline-derived CDR1 and CDR2 are SGHDN and FVKESK. V lost 5 bases to trimming and J lost 4 bases; unmatched junction nucleotides: 7. The CDR3 is 14 amino acids. The CDR3 loop is CASSRRQGATEAFF. CDR3 DNA: TGTGCCAGCAGCAGGCGACAGGGAGCCACTGAAGCTTTCTTT.

Remarks on this clone: Distinct nucleotide sequences in the sample also encode this CDR3. V is TRBV18 and J is TRBJ2-3, with 10 bases lining up with TRBD2. V was pared by 3 bases and J by 2 bases, with 2 bases of the junction left unmatched. The CDR3 extends over 15 amino acids. The germline V gene has CDR1 KGHSH and CDR2 LQKENI. CDR3 sequence: CASSPLAGVTDTQYF. CDR3 DNA sequence: TGTGCCAGCTCACCCCTAGCGGGAGTCACAGATACGCAGTATTTT.